The 10 T cell receptor beta chains below were found in one sample sequenced in a study of Ad26.COV2.S vaccination and SARS-CoV-2 variants. This table comes from immunoSEQ multiplex PCR, and its TCRdb copy is limited to in-frame clones, with some not included. The sample records some 460,000 clones, around 89% being singletons. Treatment noted: roughly 20 received Ad26.COV2.S at low or high dose, single or two shots; about 5 received placebo; per-sample allocation not given. All samples were drawn on day 63, counting from the first vaccine or placebo injection. The starting material was peripheral blood, obtained in a trial of Ad26.COV2.S vaccine versus placebo. Every receptor here comes from a person aged 18-65 years who received the Ad26.COV2.S COVID-19 vaccine or a placebo.

The genes are TRBV29-1 and TRBJ1-2; no definite D call. The V end was cut by 7 bases, the J end by 8 bases, with 20 bases between. Germline V gives CDR1 SQVTM, CDR2 ANQGSEA. The CDR3 totals 13 residues. This CDR3 reads CSARVRSLRGYTF. Here the CDR3 DNA reads TGCAGCGCCCGCGTTAGGAGTTTGAGAGGCTACACCTTC.

This chain links TRBV7-3 with TRBJ2-3; 8 bases are shared with TRBD2. After removal of 5 bases from V and 6 bases from J, the junction contained 10 bases not matched to a gene. The CDR3 is made up of 15 amino acids. Germline CDR1 is SGHTA and CDR2 is FQGTGA. The DNA of the CDR3 is TGTGCCAGCAGCCTACAACCCTCGGGAGGGGATACGCAGTATTTT. Translating gives CASSLQPSGGDTQYF.

This chain connects TRBV5-1 to TRBJ1-1; unclear D gene. The germline gives CDR1 SGHRS, CDR2 YFSETQ. The CDR3 runs 13 residues. The V end lost 4 bases, the J end lost 6 bases, and 13 bases lay between the germline ends. CDR3 region: CASSRDPIAEAFF. The CDR3 DNA reads TGCGCCAGCAGCCGAGACCCCATAGCTGAAGCTTTCTTT.

The J gene is TRBJ2-7, the V gene TRBV21-1; the listed D gene, TRBD2, was not tested against the DNA. TRBV21-1 is termed a pseudogene. The CDR3 has 15 residues. DNA of the CDR3: TGTGCCAGCAGCCCTGCCCGGGAGCCCATGTACGAGCAGTACTTC. It yields the protein CASSPAREPMYEQYF.

This clone was seen once. This chain uses TRBV10-2 with TRBJ2-1; 11 bases align to TRBD2. Germline values: CDR1 WSHSY, CDR2 SAAADI. CDR3 size: 15 residues. The junction had 7 bases not matched to a gene; V was cut back by 7 bases and J by 5 bases. In DNA, the CDR3 is TGCGCCAGCATCCCCCCGGGACTAGCGGACAATGAGCAGTTCTTC. Residues: CASIPPGLADNEQFF.

The chain has TRBV2 and TRBJ1-2; the match to TRBD1 covers 12 bases. Per germline, CDR1 SNHLY and CDR2 FYNNEI. The V and J ends lost 4 bases and 4 bases, in that order; junction bases with no gene match: 1. This CDR3 has 14 residues. CDR3 nucleotides: TGTGCCAGCAGTGGGGGACAGGGGGCCTATGGCTACACCTTC. It yields the protein CASSGGQGAYGYTF.

In this sample, this clone turned up once. The chain uses TRBV18 and TRBJ2-1; D may be TRBD1 (5 bases). This CDR3 has 16 amino acids. The germline gives CDR1 KGHSH, CDR2 LQKENI. V gave up 3 bases and J gave up 6 bases, with 18 bases separating them. CDR3 sequence: CASSPQGRGSLNEQFF. CDR3 DNA sequence: TGTGCCAGCTCACCCCAGGGTCGTGGCAGCCTCAATGAGCAGTTCTTC.

The chain links TRBV15 to TRBJ2-4; D is possibly TRBD2 (6 bases). Germline-derived CDR1 and CDR2 are LNHNV and YYDKDF (reference sequence). This CDR3 has 17 amino acids. V was cut by 0 bases and J by 1 base, with 13 bases left in between. The CDR3 nucleotides are TGTGCCACCAGCAGAGATGGGGGAGGAGGGGCCAAAAACATTCAGTACTTC. Translation gives CATSRDGGGGAKNIQYF.

This clone was detected only a few times. The V gene is TRBV7-9, the J gene TRBJ1-4; the match to TRBD1 covers 8 bases. This CDR3 contains 13 residues. Germline V gene sequence: CDR1 SEHNR, CDR2 FQNEAQ (reference sequence). V lost 8 bases, J lost 7 bases, and 6 bases stayed unmatched. The CDR3 nucleotides are TGTGCCAGCGGCAGGGGGCTTGGTGAAAAACTGTTTTTT. It translates to CASGRGLGEKLFF. Full variable domain (rest looked up from reference TRBV7-9 and TRBJ1-4): DTGVSQNPRHKITKRGQNVTFRCDPISEHNRLYWYRQTLGQGPEFLTYFQNEAQLEKSRLLSDRFSAERPKGSFSTLEIQRTEQGDSAMYLCASGRGLGEKLFFGSGTQLSVL.

The rearrangement links TRBV6-5 to TRBJ2-1; TRBD2 agrees at 7 bases. Unmatched junction bases numbered 5, after V lost 5 bases and J lost 1 base. From germline, CDR1 is MNHEY and CDR2 SVGAGI. There are 15 residues in the CDR3. The DNA for the CDR3 is TGTGCCAGCAGTCTAGCGGTCGGGTCCTACAATGAGCAGTTCTTC. Translating it yields CASSLAVGSYNEQFF.